These 8 T cell receptor beta chains were all obtained from the same sample, sequenced in a study of PD-1 blockade in classical Hodgkin lymphoma. The data were produced by immunoSEQ multiplex PCR, yet TCRdb's version contains in-frame clones alone and is incomplete. Here the sample spans about 24,000 clones, more than 60% being singletons. Exposure to brentuximab vedotin varied, and each patient had relapsed following autologous stem cell transplantation. The material was peripheral blood mononuclear cells (PBMCs), obtained before the second cycle of nivolumab. The receptors come from a human donor with classical Hodgkin lymphoma.

Here the CDR3 reads CASSLRGGSYEQYF. Here the CDR3 DNA reads TGTGCCAGCAGCTTGCGAGGGGGATCCTACGAGCAGTACTTC. This rearrangement joins TRBV5-6 to TRBJ2-7; D is possibly TRBD1 (6 bases). Germline CDR1 SGHDT, CDR2 YYEEEE. The CDR3 sequence is 14 residues long. The V and J ends lost 1 base and 1 base respectively, with 9 bases between them.

The V and J genes are TRBV6-1 and TRBJ1-3; possibly TRBD1 for D (5 bases). The CDR3 has 15 residues. The V gene lost 3 bases and the J gene lost 1 base, with 10 bases spanning the gap. CDR1 is MNHNS, CDR2 SASEGT, per germline. The CDR3 DNA reads TGTGCCAGCAGTGATCTAGGGACTTCTGGAAACACCATATATTTT. It yields the protein CASSDLGTSGNTIYF.

This clone was detected only once. CDR3 amino acids: CASSPLAGPRNEQFF. As DNA, the CDR3 is TGCGCCAGCAGCCCCCTAGCGGGGCCTCGGAATGAGCAGTTCTTC. This chain joins TRBV5-1 and TRBJ2-1; TRBD2 matches 9 bases. CDR1 is SGHRS and CDR2 is YFSETQ in the germline V gene. This CDR3 is 15 amino acids long. V lost 4 bases to trimming and J lost 7 bases; unmatched junction nucleotides: 9.

This chain joins TRBV28 and TRBJ2-5, with D possibly TRBD1 on 6 matching bases. V shed 6 bases and J shed 4 bases, with 12 bases lying between them. Per the germline V gene, CDR1 is MDHEN and CDR2 is SYDVKM. The CDR3 runs 13 residues. The CDR3: CASSVQGGETQYF. Here the CDR3 DNA reads TGTGCCAGCAGCGTACAGGGCGGAGAGACCCAGTACTTC.

This chain joins TRBV6-4 and TRBJ2-7, with 13 bases fitting TRBD2. V shed 6 bases, J shed 3 bases, and the junction held 5 bases outside the gene matches. The CDR3 is 15 amino acids. Germline CDR1 is MRHNA and CDR2 is SNTAGT. This chain's CDR3 is CASSPGLAGVYEQYF. In DNA, the CDR3 is TGTGCCAGCAGCCCTGGACTAGCGGGAGTCTACGAGCAGTACTTC.

The V and J genes are TRBV7-6 and TRBJ2-1; maybe TRBD2 (6 bases). Germline CDR1 and CDR2: SGHVS and FNYEAQ. The CDR3 extends over 14 amino acids. Trimming cost V 5 bases and J 5 bases, with 13 bases left between them. CDR3 sequence reads: CASSNSGGHNEQFF. DNA of the CDR3: TGTGCCAGCAGCAATAGCGGAGGCCACAATGAGCAGTTCTTC.

The rearrangement uses TRBV6-6 and TRBJ1-4; a weak D match, TRBD1 (6 bases). Germline assignment: CDR1 MNHNY and CDR2 SVGAGI (reference sequence). CDR3 size: 13 residues. The germline V and J ends were trimmed by 6 bases and 10 bases, with 15 bases remaining between them. The CDR3 protein is CASSGGASGKLFF. DNA of the CDR3: TGTGCCAGCAGCGGGGGCGCGTCCGGAAAACTGTTTTTT.

The chain has TRBV28 and TRBJ2-1; the match to TRBD2 covers 8 bases. The CDR3 spans 16 residues. With V trimmed by 4 bases and J by 3 bases, 8 bases remained unmatched. Looked up from germline, CDR1 is MDHEN and CDR2 is SYDVKM. The CDR3 nucleotides read TGTGCCAGCAGTTCCACCGGGACTAGTCGCTACAATGAGCAGTTCTTC. Translated: CASSSTGTSRYNEQFF.